The entry below gives a single T cell receptor beta chain sequence along with its context. What it recognizes is unknown. The sample comes from a study of T-cell reconstitution after alpha-beta-depleted transplantation in children. TCRbeta library preparation incorporated unique molecular identifiers. TCRdb recomputed calls from the PCR reads with MiXCR, one row per CDR3 protein. The sample contains 400,000 to 450,000 distinct CDR3 sequences, 43% of which appear only once. Germline CDR1 SGHTA, CDR2 FQGNSA. Trimming took 3 bases from V and 5 from J, leaving 13 bases between them. This CDR3 comprises 14 residues. General study findings and limits: At one year after transplant, newly produced T cells mostly accounted for T-cell counts and diversity. The study traced high day-60 TCRbeta diversity in some patients to surviving recipient T cells and thymic progenitors. There were reportedly several hundred expanded graft clones from which alpha-beta T cells came about two months after transplant.

The specimen comprised PBMCs, sampled before TCRalphabeta/CD19-depleted stem cell transplant. This rearrangement joins TRBV7-2 to TRBJ2-5; D is perhaps TRBD1 (8 bases). The source is a girl aged 2 to 10 with aplastic anemia, due to receive a stem cell transplant. Written as DNA, the CDR3 is TGTGCCAGCAGCTTCGAGCGGGACAGGGAGACCCAGTACTTC. Its translation is CASSFERDRETQYF.